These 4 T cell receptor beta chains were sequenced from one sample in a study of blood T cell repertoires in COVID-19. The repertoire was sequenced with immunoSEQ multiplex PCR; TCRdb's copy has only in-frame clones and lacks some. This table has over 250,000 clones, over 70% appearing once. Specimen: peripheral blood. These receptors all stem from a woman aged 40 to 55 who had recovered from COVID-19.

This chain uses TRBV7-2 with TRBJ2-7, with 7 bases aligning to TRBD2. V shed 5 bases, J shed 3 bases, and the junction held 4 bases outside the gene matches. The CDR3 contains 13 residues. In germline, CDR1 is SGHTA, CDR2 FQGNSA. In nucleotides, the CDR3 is TGTGCCAGCAGCACGCCGGGGGGCTACGAGCAGTACTTC. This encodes CASSTPGGYEQYF.

In DNA, the CDR3 is TGCGCCAGCAGTGCCCGGGGGGTAGAGACCCAGTACTTC. Amino acid sequence: CASSARGVETQYF. V and J are TRBV10-1 and TRBJ2-5, with 7 nucleotides matching TRBD2. Trimming at V came to 4 bases and at J to 4 bases, leaving 3 bases not matched to a gene. The CDR3 spans 13 residues. Germline V gene data show CDR1 as WNHNN and CDR2 as SYGVQD (reference sequence).

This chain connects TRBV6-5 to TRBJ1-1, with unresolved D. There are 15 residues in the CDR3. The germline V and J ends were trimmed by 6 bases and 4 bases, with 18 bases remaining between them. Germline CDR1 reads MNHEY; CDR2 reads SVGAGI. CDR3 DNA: TGTGCCAGCAGCCCGTACCGGTTCCGAGGCACTGAAGCTTTCTTT. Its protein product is CASSPYRFRGTEAFF.

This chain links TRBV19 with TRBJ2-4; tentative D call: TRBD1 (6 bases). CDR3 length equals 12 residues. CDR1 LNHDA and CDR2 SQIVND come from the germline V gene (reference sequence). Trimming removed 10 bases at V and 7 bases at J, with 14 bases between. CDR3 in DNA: TGTGCCACCTGGGGGCGAAGGAACATTCAGTACTTC. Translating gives CATWGRRNIQYF.